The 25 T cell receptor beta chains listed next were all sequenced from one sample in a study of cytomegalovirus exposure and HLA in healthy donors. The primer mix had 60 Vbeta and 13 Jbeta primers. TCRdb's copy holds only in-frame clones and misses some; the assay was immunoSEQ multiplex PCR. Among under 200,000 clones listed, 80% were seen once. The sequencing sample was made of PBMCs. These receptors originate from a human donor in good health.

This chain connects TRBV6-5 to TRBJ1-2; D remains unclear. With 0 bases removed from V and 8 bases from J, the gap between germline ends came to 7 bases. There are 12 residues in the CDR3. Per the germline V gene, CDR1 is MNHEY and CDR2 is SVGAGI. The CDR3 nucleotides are TGTGCCAGCAGTTACTCGACCGGGGGCTACACCTTC. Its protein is CASSYSTGGYTF.

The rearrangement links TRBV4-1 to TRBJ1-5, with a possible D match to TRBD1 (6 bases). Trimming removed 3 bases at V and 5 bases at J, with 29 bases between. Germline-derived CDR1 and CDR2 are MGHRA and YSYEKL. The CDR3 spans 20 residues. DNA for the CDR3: TGCGCCAGCAGCCACCCCGCGGGCAAGACAGGTTTCTCCTCCTATCAGCCCCAGCATTTT. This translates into CASSHPAGKTGFSSYQPQHF.

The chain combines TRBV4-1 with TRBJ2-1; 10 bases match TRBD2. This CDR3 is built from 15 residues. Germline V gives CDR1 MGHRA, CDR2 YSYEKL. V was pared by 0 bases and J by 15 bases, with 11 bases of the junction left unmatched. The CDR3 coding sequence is TGCGCCAGCAGCCAAGATGACCTAGCGGGGGCGATGATGTTCTTC. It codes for CASSQDDLAGAMMFF.

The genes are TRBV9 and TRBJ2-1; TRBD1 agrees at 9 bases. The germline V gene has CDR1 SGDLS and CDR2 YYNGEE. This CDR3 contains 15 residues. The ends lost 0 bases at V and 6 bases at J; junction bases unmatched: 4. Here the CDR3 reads CASSVVQGAINEQFF. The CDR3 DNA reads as TGTGCCAGCAGCGTAGTACAGGGGGCGATCAATGAGCAGTTCTTC.

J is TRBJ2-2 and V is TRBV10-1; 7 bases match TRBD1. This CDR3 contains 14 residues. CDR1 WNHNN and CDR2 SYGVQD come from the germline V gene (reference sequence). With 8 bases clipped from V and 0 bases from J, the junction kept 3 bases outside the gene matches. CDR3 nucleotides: TGCGCCAGCCGGACAGGATCGAACACCGGGGAGCTGTTTTTT. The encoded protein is CASRTGSNTGELFF.

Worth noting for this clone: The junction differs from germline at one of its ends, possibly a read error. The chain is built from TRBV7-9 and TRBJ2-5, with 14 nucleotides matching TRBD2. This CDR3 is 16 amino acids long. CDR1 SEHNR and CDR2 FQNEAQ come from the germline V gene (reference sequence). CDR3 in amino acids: CSSSPGTSGGPGAQYF. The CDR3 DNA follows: TGTTCCAGCAGCCCAGGGACTAGCGGGGGACCCGGGGCCCAGTACTTC. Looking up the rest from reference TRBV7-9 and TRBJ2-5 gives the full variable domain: DTGVSQNPRHKITKRGQNVTFRCDPISEHNRLYWYRQTLGQGPEFLTYFQNEAQLEKSRLLSDRFSAERPKGSFSTLEIQRTEQGDSAMYLCSSSPGTSGGPGAQYFGPGTRLLVL.

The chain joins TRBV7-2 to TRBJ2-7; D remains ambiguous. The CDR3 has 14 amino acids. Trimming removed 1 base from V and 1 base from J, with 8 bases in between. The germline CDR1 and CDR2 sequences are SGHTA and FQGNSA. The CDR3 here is CASSLGGLSYEQYF. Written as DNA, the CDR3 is TGTGCCAGCAGCTTAGGCGGCCTATCCTACGAGCAGTACTTC.

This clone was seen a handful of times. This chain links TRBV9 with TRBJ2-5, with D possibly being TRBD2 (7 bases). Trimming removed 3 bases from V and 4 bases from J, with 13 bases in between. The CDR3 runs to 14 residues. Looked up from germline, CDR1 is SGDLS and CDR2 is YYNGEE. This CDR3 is CASSETGRGETQYF. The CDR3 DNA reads TGTGCCAGCAGCGAAACAGGGAGGGGAGAGACCCAGTACTTC.

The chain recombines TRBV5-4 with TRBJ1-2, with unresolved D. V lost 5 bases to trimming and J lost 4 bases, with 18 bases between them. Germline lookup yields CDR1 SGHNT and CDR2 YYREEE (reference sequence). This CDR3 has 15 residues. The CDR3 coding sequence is TGTGCCAGCAGGCCCGGCGGTCCCATAGCCTATGGCTACACCTTC. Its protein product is CASRPGGPIAYGYTF.

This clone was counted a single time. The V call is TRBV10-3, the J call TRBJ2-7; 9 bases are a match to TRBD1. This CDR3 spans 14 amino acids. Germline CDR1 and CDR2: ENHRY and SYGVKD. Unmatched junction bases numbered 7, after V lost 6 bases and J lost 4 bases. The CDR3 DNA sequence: TGTGCCATCAGCACGGGACAGGGCGATTACGAGCAGTACTTC. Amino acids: CAISTGQGDYEQYF.

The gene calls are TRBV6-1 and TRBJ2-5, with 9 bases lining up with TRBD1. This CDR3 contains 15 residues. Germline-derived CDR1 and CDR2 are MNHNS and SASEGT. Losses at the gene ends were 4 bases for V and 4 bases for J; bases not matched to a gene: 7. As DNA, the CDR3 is TGTGCCAGCAGTGGCCCGGGACAGGGACGAGAGACCCAGTACTTC. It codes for CASSGPGQGRETQYF.

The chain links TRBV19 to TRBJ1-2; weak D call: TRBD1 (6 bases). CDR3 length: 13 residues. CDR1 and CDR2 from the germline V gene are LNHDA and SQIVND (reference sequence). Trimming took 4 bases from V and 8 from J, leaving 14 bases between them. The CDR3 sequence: CASSRGQGLGYTF. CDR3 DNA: TGTGCCAGTAGTAGGGGACAAGGACTGGGCTACACCTTC.

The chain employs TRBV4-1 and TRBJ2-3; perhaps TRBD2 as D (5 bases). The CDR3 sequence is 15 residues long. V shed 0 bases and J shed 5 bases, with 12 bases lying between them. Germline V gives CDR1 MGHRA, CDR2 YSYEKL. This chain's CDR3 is CASSQDRAVLDTQYF. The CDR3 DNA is TGCGCCAGCAGCCAAGATCGAGCGGTATTAGATACGCAGTATTTT.

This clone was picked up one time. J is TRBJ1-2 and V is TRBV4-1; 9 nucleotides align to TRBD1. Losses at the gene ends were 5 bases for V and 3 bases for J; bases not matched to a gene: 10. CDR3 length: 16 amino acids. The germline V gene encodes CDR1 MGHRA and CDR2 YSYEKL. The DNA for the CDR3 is TGCGCCAGCAGCGTAAAAACCGGGACAGGGTACTATGGCTACACCTTC. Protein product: CASSVKTGTGYYGYTF.

In DNA form, the CDR3 reads TGTGCCAGCAGCGCCCGTACAGGGGGCATCGACTATGGCTACACCTTC. Translation gives CASSARTGGIDYGYTF. The chain employs TRBV11-2 and TRBJ1-2; 9 bases align to TRBD1. CDR1 and CDR2 from the germline V gene are SGHAT and FQNNGV. CDR3 size: 16 residues. J gave up 3 bases and V 5 bases, and 10 bases lay outside the gene matches.

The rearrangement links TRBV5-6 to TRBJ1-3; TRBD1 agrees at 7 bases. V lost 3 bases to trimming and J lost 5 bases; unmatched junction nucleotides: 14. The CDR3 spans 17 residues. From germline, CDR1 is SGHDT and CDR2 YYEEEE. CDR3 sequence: CASSSNSRDSGRNTIYF. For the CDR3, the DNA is TGTGCCAGCAGCTCAAACAGCCGGGACAGCGGCCGAAACACCATATATTTT.

The CDR3 sequence: CASSSTGNNQPQHF. As DNA, the CDR3 is TGTGCCAGCAGCTCTACAGGTAACAATCAGCCCCAGCATTTT. The J gene is TRBJ1-5, the V gene TRBV6-1; weak D call: TRBD1 (5 bases). CDR1 and CDR2 (germline): MNHNS, SASEGT. Trimming pared 6 bases from V and 3 bases from J, leaving 12 bases between. The CDR3 totals 14 residues.

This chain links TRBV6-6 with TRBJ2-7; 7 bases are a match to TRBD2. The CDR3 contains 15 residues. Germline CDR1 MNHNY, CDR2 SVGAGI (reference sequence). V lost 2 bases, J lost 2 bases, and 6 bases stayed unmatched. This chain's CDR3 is CASSYGGGHTYEQYF. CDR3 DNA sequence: TGTGCCAGCAGTTACGGCGGGGGTCATACCTACGAGCAGTACTTC.

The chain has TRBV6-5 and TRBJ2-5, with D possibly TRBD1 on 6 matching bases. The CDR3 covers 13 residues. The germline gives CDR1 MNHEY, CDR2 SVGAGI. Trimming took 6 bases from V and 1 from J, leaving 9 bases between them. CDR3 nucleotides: TGTGCCAGCAGAAGGACAGCCCAAGAGACCCAGTACTTC. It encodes CASRRTAQETQYF.

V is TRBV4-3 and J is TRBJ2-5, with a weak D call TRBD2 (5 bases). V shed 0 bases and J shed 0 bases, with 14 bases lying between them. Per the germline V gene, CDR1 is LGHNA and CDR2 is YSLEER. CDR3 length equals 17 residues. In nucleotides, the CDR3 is TGCGCCAGCAGCCAAGATTTACTAGTTCCGTACCAAGAGACCCAGTACTTC. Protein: CASSQDLLVPYQETQYF.

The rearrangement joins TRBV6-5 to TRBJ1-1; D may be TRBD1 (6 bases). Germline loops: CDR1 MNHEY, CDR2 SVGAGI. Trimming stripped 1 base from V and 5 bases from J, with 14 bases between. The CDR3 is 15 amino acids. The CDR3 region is CASSYYRVVGTEAFF. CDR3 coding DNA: TGTGCCAGCAGTTACTACAGGGTTGTTGGTACTGAAGCTTTCTTT.

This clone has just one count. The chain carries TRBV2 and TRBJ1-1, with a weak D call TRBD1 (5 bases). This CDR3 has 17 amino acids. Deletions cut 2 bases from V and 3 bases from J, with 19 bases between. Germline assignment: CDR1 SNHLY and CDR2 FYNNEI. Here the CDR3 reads CASSEFRATTEDTEAFF. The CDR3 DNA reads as TGTGCCAGCAGTGAATTCAGGGCAACGACTGAGGACACTGAAGCTTTCTTT.

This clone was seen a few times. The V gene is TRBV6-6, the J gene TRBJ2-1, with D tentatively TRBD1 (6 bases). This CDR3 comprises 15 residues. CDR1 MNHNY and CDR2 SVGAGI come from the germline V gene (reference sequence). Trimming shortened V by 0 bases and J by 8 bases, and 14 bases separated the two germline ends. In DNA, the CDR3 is TGTGCCAGCAGTTACTCTCCCCCACAGGGCCATGAGCAGTTCTTC. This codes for CASSYSPPQGHEQFF.

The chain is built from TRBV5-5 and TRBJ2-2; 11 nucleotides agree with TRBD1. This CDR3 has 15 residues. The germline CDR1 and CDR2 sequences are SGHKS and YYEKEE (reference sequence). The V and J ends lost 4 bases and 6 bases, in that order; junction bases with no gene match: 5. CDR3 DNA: TGTGCCAGCAGCACTCCGGGACAGGGGGCCGGGGAGCTGTTTTTT. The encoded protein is CASSTPGQGAGELFF.

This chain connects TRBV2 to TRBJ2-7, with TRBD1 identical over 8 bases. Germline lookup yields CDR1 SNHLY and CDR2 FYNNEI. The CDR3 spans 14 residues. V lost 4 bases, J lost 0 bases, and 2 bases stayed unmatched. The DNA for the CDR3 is TGTGCCAGCAGTGGGGACAGGAGCTCCTACGAGCAGTACTTC. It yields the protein CASSGDRSSYEQYF.